These 6 T cell receptor beta chains were all obtained from the same sample, sequenced in a study of cytomegalovirus exposure and HLA in healthy donors. The PCR ran on 60 Vbeta and 13 Jbeta primers. Profiling relied on immunoSEQ multiplex PCR, and the TCRdb table lists in-frame clones only, not all of them. The sample holds over 75,000 clones, about two thirds seen once. The specimen was PBMCs. The receptors were gathered from a human donor in good health.

This clone was detected only once. The chain employs TRBV14 and TRBJ2-1, with D unclear. V was trimmed by 1 base and J by 4 bases, leaving 5 bases between them. The germline V gene encodes CDR1 SGHDN and CDR2 FVKESK. CDR3 length: 13 residues. The CDR3 is CASSQARYNEQFF. CDR3 DNA sequence: TGTGCCAGCAGCCAAGCCCGGTACAATGAGCAGTTCTTC.

The chain uses TRBV7-8 and TRBJ2-2; 9 bases agree with TRBD1. With 5 bases clipped from V and 3 bases from J, the junction kept 22 bases outside the gene matches. CDR3 length: 21 residues. Germline lookup yields CDR1 SGHVS and CDR2 FQNEAQ. CDR3 protein: CASSRAGTGPLLAEYTGELFF. The CDR3 nucleotides read TGTGCCAGCAGCCGGGCCGGGACAGGGCCTTTATTAGCGGAGTACACCGGGGAGCTGTTTTTT.

The rearrangement uses TRBV19 and TRBJ2-3; no clear D gene. The CDR3 sequence is 16 residues long. Germline loops: CDR1 LNHDA, CDR2 SQIVND (reference sequence). The germline V and J ends were trimmed by 3 bases and 0 bases, with 13 bases remaining between them. This chain's CDR3 is CASSIRGGSSTDTQYF. CDR3 in DNA: TGTGCCAGTAGTATCCGAGGCGGATCTAGCACAGATACGCAGTATTTT.

V usage is TRBV9 and J usage is TRBJ2-1, with a possible D match to TRBD2 (6 bases). Trimming took 4 bases from V and 7 from J, leaving 18 bases between them. Germline CDR1 SGDLS, CDR2 YYNGEE. There are 15 residues in the CDR3. CDR3 nucleotide sequence: TGTGCCAGCAGCTCTGGGGCGGGGATAGCGAATGAGCAGTTCTTC. This codes for CASSSGAGIANEQFF.

This sequence joins TRBV27 and TRBJ1-1, with D perhaps TRBD1 (5 bases). The CDR3 is 13 amino acids. Trimming cost V 3 bases and J 3 bases, with 8 bases left between them. Germline assignment: CDR1 MNHEY and CDR2 SMNVEV (reference sequence). The CDR3, as DNA: TGTGCCAGCAGTTTGGCAGGGCACACTGAAGCTTTCTTT. Translating it yields CASSLAGHTEAFF.

The chain employs TRBV5-1 and TRBJ1-1; D perhaps matches TRBD1 (5 bases). With 1 base removed from V and 0 bases from J, the gap between germline ends came to 13 bases. Per germline, CDR1 SGHRS and CDR2 YFSETQ. This CDR3 region has 16 residues. For the CDR3, the DNA is TGCGCCAGCAGCTTGTGGGGCGGGACCATGAACACTGAAGCTTTCTTT. It encodes CASSLWGGTMNTEAFF. Looking up the rest from reference TRBV5-1 and TRBJ1-1 gives the full variable domain: KAGVTQTPRYLIKTRGQQVTLSCSPISGHRSVSWYQQTPGQGLQFLFEYFSETQRNKGNFPGRFSGRQFSNSRSEMNVSTLELGDSALYLCASSLWGGTMNTEAFFGQGTRLTVV.